The 5 T cell receptor beta chains presented below share a single source sample, sequenced in a study of shared clonotypes between healthy human individuals. Method: immunoSEQ multiplex PCR; TCRdb's copy keeps in-frame clones and lacks some. Of about 1.5 million clones in the sample, 95% to 99% were seen once. The sample comprised naive CD4+ T cells sorted from blood. Subset of the sample: CD45RA+ positively selected. These receptors all come from a man aged 30 to 39 in good health.

This chain links TRBV6-5 with TRBJ2-7; D gene unclear. The CDR3 loop spans 16 amino acids. Germline CDR1 MNHEY, CDR2 SVGAGI. V was clipped by 0 bases and J by 2 bases, with 14 bases between them. CDR3 coding DNA: TGTGCCAGCAGTTACTCGAGGCACCCGATCGCCTACGAGCAGTACTTC. Protein sequence: CASSYSRHPIAYEQYF.

The V gene is TRBV6-1, the J gene TRBJ1-2; no firm D call. CDR3 length: 11 residues. V was clipped by 4 bases and J by 5 bases, with 5 bases between them. The germline CDR1 and CDR2 sequences are MNHNS and SASEGT. In DNA, the CDR3 is TGTGCCAGCAGTGGGGTGTATGGCTACACCTTC. It translates to CASSGVYGYTF.

The CDR3 reads CASSHRTGGATEAFF. In nucleotides, the CDR3 is TGTGCCAGCAGCCATCGGACAGGGGGGGCCACTGAAGCTTTCTTT. V is TRBV4-2 and J is TRBJ1-1; 10 positions match TRBD1. The CDR3 is 15 residues long. Germline V gene lookup returns CDR1 LGHNA and CDR2 YNFKEQ. After removal of 3 bases from V and 4 bases from J, the junction contained 5 bases not matched to a gene.

This clone was seen a single time. This chain joins TRBV15 and TRBJ2-7; D is undetermined. This CDR3 region has 12 residues. V was trimmed by 5 bases and J by 3 bases, leaving 8 bases between them. The germline CDR1 and CDR2 sequences are LNHNV and YYDKDF (reference sequence). CDR3 region: CATSEEFYEQYF. CDR3 nucleotides: TGTGCCACCAGCGAAGAGTTCTACGAGCAGTACTTC.

The V and J genes are TRBV9 and TRBJ2-2; D may match TRBD1 or TRBD2 (5 bases each). Germline CDR1 is SGDLS and CDR2 is YYNGEE. V lost 0 bases, J lost 4 bases, and 13 bases lay in between. The CDR3 contains 16 residues. The CDR3 reads CASSVDPGRGTGELFF. In DNA, the CDR3 is TGTGCCAGCAGCGTAGACCCGGGAAGGGGCACCGGGGAGCTGTTTTTT.